This section outlines one TCR beta chain sequence together with its context. Its antigen remains unidentified. Both 60 Vbeta primers and 13 Jbeta primers went into the PCR. Clones were sequenced by immunoSEQ multiplex PCR, and TCRdb holds only the in-frame ones, with some missing. The sample holds around 160,000 clones, around 85% seen once. Germline CDR1 and CDR2: SGHVS and FNYEAQ. With 5 bases clipped from V and 4 bases from J, the junction kept 6 bases outside the gene matches. The CDR3 contains 16 residues. This entry belongs to a study of cytomegalovirus exposure and HLA in healthy donors. Findings and caveats of the study: Earlier analysis found most TCR beta V segments productive about 87% or about 30% of the time. In a later analysis, the majority of CMV-associated beta chains seemingly showed HLA restriction.

This chain joins TRBV7-6 and TRBJ2-7; 15 bases map to TRBD2. The receptor was derived from a human donor in good health. The sample comprised PBMCs. The CDR3 is CASSHRTSGGAYEQYF. CDR3 coding DNA: TGTGCCAGCAGCCATCGGACTAGCGGGGGGGCTTACGAGCAGTACTTC.